This entry lists 14 T cell receptor beta chains sequenced from one sample in a study of long-term antiretroviral therapy in people with HIV. With survey level as its setting, the immunoSEQ assay was v3.0. Assay: immunoSEQ multiplex PCR; the TCRdb copy retains only in-frame clones and omits some. The data contain about 28,000 clones, about 90% of them singletons. Sequencing was performed on unsorted PBMCs, taken 2 years after starting antiretroviral therapy. These receptors originate from a man aged 45-60 years with HIV.

This chain links TRBV12-5 with TRBJ1-1, with D unresolved. Germline loops: CDR1 LGHNT, CDR2 FRNRAP. The CDR3 is made up of 13 amino acids. Trimming removed 2 bases from V and 1 base from J, with 5 bases in between. The DNA of the CDR3 is TGTGCTAGTGGTTTGTCAGAGAACACTGAAGCTTTCTTT. Its translation is CASGLSENTEAFF.

This chain links TRBV27 with TRBJ1-2, with D possibly matching TRBD1 (5 bases). In germline, CDR1 is MNHEY, CDR2 SMNVEV (reference sequence). The ends were cut back, 8 bases at V and 2 bases at J, with 15 bases in the middle. The CDR3 consists of 14 residues. The CDR3 DNA sequence: TGTGCCAGCGCAACCAGGGTTTTCAACTATGGCTACACCTTC. This gives the protein CASATRVFNYGYTF.

In its sample, this clone was seen a few times. The V and J genes are TRBV5-1 and TRBJ2-7; 8 positions agree with TRBD1. V was pared by 4 bases and J by 5 bases, with 8 bases of the junction left unmatched. This CDR3 is built from 14 residues. Germline V gives CDR1 SGHRS, CDR2 YFSETQ. In nucleotides, the CDR3 is TGCGCCAGCAGCCGGGGACAGGAGACCCACGAGCAGTACTTC. It specifies CASSRGQETHEQYF.

The chain carries TRBV6-5 and TRBJ2-7; tentatively, D is TRBD1 or TRBD2 (5 bases each). V was shortened by 5 bases and J by 9 bases, with 23 bases between the two germline ends. Germline CDR1 and CDR2: MNHEY and SVGAGI. This CDR3 has 15 amino acids. In nucleotides, the CDR3 is TGTGCCAGCAGTCACCAGACGGGACCTGTACGTGGGCAGTACTTC. Encoded protein: CASSHQTGPVRGQYF.

V and J are TRBV11-2 and TRBJ2-7; 9 bases match TRBD1. Losses at the gene ends were 4 bases for V and 7 bases for J; bases not matched to a gene: 14. From germline, CDR1 is SGHAT and CDR2 FQNNGV. This CDR3 contains 16 residues. CDR3 in amino acids: CASSSTSGTGRFEQYF. For the CDR3, the DNA is TGTGCCAGCAGCTCCACTTCCGGGACAGGGCGGTTTGAGCAGTACTTC.

This clone was counted between two and nine times. The V and J genes are TRBV27 and TRBJ2-7; 7 bases fit TRBD2. Germline CDR1 is MNHEY and CDR2 is SMNVEV (reference sequence). Trimming at V came to 3 bases and at J to 3 bases, leaving 2 bases not matched to a gene. The CDR3 length is 13 residues. The CDR3 bases are TGTGCCAGCAGTTTTTCTAGCGGCTACGAGCAGTACTTC. Protein product: CASSFSSGYEQYF.

V is TRBV11-2 and J is TRBJ2-2, with a tentative D call TRBD1 (5 bases). From germline, CDR1 is SGHAT and CDR2 FQNNGV. CDR3 length equals 15 residues. Trimming took off 5 bases at V and 2 bases at J, with 12 bases between the two ends. DNA of the CDR3: TGTGCCAGCAGCCCAGACAGTTTCAACACCGGGGAGCTGTTTTTT. Its translation is CASSPDSFNTGELFF.

Only a few counts were recorded for this clone. The rearrangement uses TRBV27 and TRBJ2-7; D is ambiguous. Deletions cut 9 bases from V and 4 bases from J, with 10 bases between. The CDR3 is 11 amino acids. Germline V lookup: CDR1 MNHEY, CDR2 SMNVEV (reference sequence). CDR3 amino acids: CASRVGYEQYF. The DNA for the CDR3 is TGTGCCAGTCGAGTTGGGTACGAGCAGTACTTC.

This chain uses TRBV4-1 with TRBJ1-1; 9 bases are a match to TRBD1. V trimming: 5 bases; J trimming: 6 bases; junction bases outside the gene matches: 10. The germline CDR1 and CDR2 sequences are MGHRA and YSYEKL. CDR3 length equals 15 residues. The CDR3 spells CASSKGQGPVAEAFF. Written as DNA, the CDR3 is TGCGCCAGCAGCAAAGGACAGGGGCCAGTGGCTGAAGCTTTCTTT.

The V gene is TRBV7-8, the J gene TRBJ2-7; possibly TRBD2 for D (6 bases). The CDR3 is 14 residues long. Trimming removed 6 bases from V and 0 bases from J, with 12 bases in between. Germline V CDR1 and CDR2: SGHVS, FQNEAQ. CDR3 residues: CASREGRNSYEQYF. CDR3 DNA: TGTGCCAGCAGGGAGGGACGGAACTCCTACGAGCAGTACTTC.

This chain links TRBV5-6 with TRBJ2-2; no firm D call. The V gene lost 0 bases and the J gene lost 6 bases, with 15 bases spanning the gap. Germline V gene lookup returns CDR1 SGHDT and CDR2 YYEEEE. This CDR3 contains 16 residues. The CDR3 coding sequence is TGTGCCAGCAGCTTGGATGGGCCCCTCGGCGCCGGGGAGCTGTTTTTT. Protein product: CASSLDGPLGAGELFF.

The chain has TRBV5-1 and TRBJ2-7, with 12 bases that match TRBD2. Germline V gene data show CDR1 as SGHRS and CDR2 as YFSETQ. V was clipped by 5 bases and J by 9 bases; unmatched bases: 6. CDR3 length: 13 amino acids. The CDR3 region is CASRRTSGNAQYF. Written as DNA, the CDR3 is TGCGCCAGCAGACGGACTAGCGGGAACGCGCAGTACTTC.

The V call is TRBV13, the J call TRBJ2-2; TRBD1 matches at 8 bases. Germline V gene sequence: CDR1 PRHDT, CDR2 FYEKMQ (reference sequence). The CDR3 sequence is 13 residues long. After removal of 9 bases from V and 6 bases from J, the junction contained 6 bases not matched to a gene. This CDR3 reads CARRQGKAGELFF. In nucleotides, the CDR3 is TGTGCCAGGCGACAGGGGAAAGCCGGGGAGCTGTTTTTT.

This chain uses TRBV6-5 with TRBJ1-1, with a possible D match to TRBD1 (6 bases). CDR1 MNHEY and CDR2 SVGAGI come from the germline V gene. CDR3 length: 15 amino acids. Deletions cut 0 bases from V and 3 bases from J, with 11 bases between. CDR3 sequence: CASSYSRGAYTEAFF. In DNA form, the CDR3 reads TGTGCCAGCAGTTACTCTCGGGGGGCCTACACTGAAGCTTTCTTT.